This paragraph covers one T cell receptor beta chain sequence. The sample originates from a study of OX40 agonist ivuxolimab in advanced cancers. Looked up from germline, CDR1 is SGDLS and CDR2 is YYNGEE. The CDR3 totals 16 residues. With 3 bases removed from V and 0 bases from J, the gap between germline ends came to 10 bases. Clones were sequenced by immunoSEQ multiplex PCR, and TCRdb holds only the in-frame ones, with some missing. This table has roughly 100,000 clones, about 84% appearing once. The TCR originated in an adult with an advanced solid tumor such as melanoma, head and neck, liver or kidney cancer. V gene TRBV9 combines with J gene TRBJ2-6; D is tentatively TRBD1 or TRBD2 (5 bases each). Sequences were derived from CD4+ or CD8+ T cells sorted from blood, sampled in a trial of the OX40 agonist ivuxolimab. The CDR3 spells CASSAGTNSGANVLTF. CDR3 sequence (DNA): TGTGCCAGCAGCGCCGGGACGAACTCTGGGGCCAACGTCCTGACTTTC.